Presented here are 3 T cell receptor beta chains from one specimen sequenced in a study of cytomegalovirus exposure and HLA in healthy donors (dated by TCRdb to about 2017). The protocol used for the library was the immunoSEQ multiplex PCR assay. The multiplex PCR relied on a mix of 60 forward primers for TCR Vbeta segments and 13 reverse primers for TCR Jbeta segments. TCRdb's version of the immuneACCESS table is confined to in-frame rearrangements and falls short of the full clone set. An unresolved V gene accounts for under half of the shortfall where checked; the remainder is of unknown origin. The sample records some 150,000 clones, around 83% of which are singletons. Of the sample, roughly 4% is held by the ten largest clones. The sequencing sample was made of PBMCs. The receptors originated from a man aged 35-49 years in good health and CMV-seropositive.

The chain has TRBV18 and TRBJ1-1; TRBD1 might be the D (6 bases). This CDR3 is 14 amino acids long. Deletions cut 6 bases from V and 0 bases from J, with 11 bases between. Germline V CDR1 and CDR2: KGHSH, LQKENI. The DNA of the CDR3 is TGTGCCAGCTCGCAACAGGGTGTGAACACTGAAGCTTTCTTT. It yields the protein CASSQQGVNTEAFF.

This chain uses TRBV5-4 with TRBJ2-1; TRBD2 agrees at 9 bases. CDR1 is SGHNT, CDR2 YYREEE, per germline (reference sequence). CDR3 length: 15 amino acids. The V segment lost 5 bases and the J segment 5 bases; nucleotides outside the gene matches: 8. CDR3 bases: TGTGCCAGCAGTCCTAGCGGGGTCAGGAACAATGAGCAGTTCTTC. Translation: CASSPSGVRNNEQFF.

V gene TRBV19 combines with J gene TRBJ1-1; D unresolved. CDR3 length: 13 residues. The V end was cut by 6 bases, the J end by 1 base, with 9 bases between. Germline CDR1 and CDR2: LNHDA and SQIVND (reference sequence). CDR3 sequence (DNA): TGTGCCAGTAGCCGCGTCGAGAACACTGAAGCTTTCTTT. This translates into CASSRVENTEAFF.